A selection of T cell receptor beta chains follows, all from one sample in a study of T cell changes during pregnancy in multiple sclerosis. Using immunoSEQ multiplex PCR, the repertoire was profiled, and TCRdb retains in-frame clones only, with some absent. This table holds about 48,000 clones, 88% found once. The sequences come from CD4+ T cells from peripheral blood mononuclear cells, collected in the second trimester of pregnancy. All receptors derive from a female donor with multiple sclerosis, enrolled in a pregnancy study. Both conserved end residues are part of each CDR3. D genes are given only for firm matches. Not every row has a clone size; where given, it reads once, few, many or a size class.

>TRBJ2-5|-|TRBV7-9|-
CASSLGSALQETQYF
TGTGCCAGCAGCCTCGGGTCAGCCCTTCAAGAGACCCAGTACTTC
>TRBJ2-3|once|TRBV28|TRBD1
CASSPPGGKGSTDTQYF
TGTGCCAGCAGTCCCCCAGGGGGCAAGGGTAGCACAGATACGCAGTATTTT
>TRBJ2-1|-|TRBV5-4|TRBD2
CASSLEGLAGPNEQFF
TGTGCCAGCAGCTTGGAAGGACTAGCGGGACCTAATGAGCAGTTCTTC
>TRBJ2-7|-|TRBV29-1|TRBD2
CSASKASGATYEQYF
TGCAGCGCTTCGAAGGCTAGCGGGGCCACCTACGAGCAGTACTTC
>TRBJ2-6|-|TRBV27|-
CASSPRKGGVSWFSGANVLTF
TGTGCCAGCAGTCCCCGGAAGGGCGGGGTTAGCTGGTTTTCCGGGGCCAACGTCCTGACTTTC
>TRBJ2-7|once|TRBV19|-
CASSTRYGVLDEQYF
TGTGCCAGTAGTACGAGATACGGGGTCTTGGACGAGCAGTACTTC
>TRBJ1-2|once|TRBV28|-
CASSFRGEVGYGYTF
TGTGCCAGCAGTTTTCGCGGAGAGGTTGGCTATGGCTACACCTTC
>TRBJ2-7|-|TRBV29-1|TRBD2
CSVRYSGSHDEQYF
TGCAGCGTTAGATATAGCGGGAGCCACGACGAGCAGTACTTC
>TRBJ2-5|-|TRBV4-1|-
CASSQDVLARQETQYF
TGCGCCAGCAGCCAAGACGTTCTAGCGAGACAAGAGACCCAGTACTTC
>TRBJ2-7|once|TRBV18|-
CASSPNSYEQYF
TGTGCCAGCTCACCTAACTCCTACGAGCAGTACTTC
>TRBJ2-1|-|TRBV9|TRBD2
CASAGRGEQFF
TGTGCCAGCGCCGGGAGGGGTGAGCAGTTCTTC
>TRBJ1-2|-|TRBV19|-
CASSIERVRDYGYTF
TGTGCCAGTAGTATTGAGAGGGTACGGGACTATGGCTACACCTTC
>TRBJ2-2|-|TRBV10-3|TRBD1
CAISGAGGNTGELFF
TGTGCCATCAGTGGGGCAGGGGGCAACACCGGGGAGCTGTTTTTT
>TRBJ1-2|-|TRBV6-5|-
CASRNPGNYGYTF
TGTGCCAGCCGTAATCCGGGGAACTATGGCTACACCTTC
>TRBJ2-4|-|TRBV4-1|TRBD1
CASSQEGTGVNIQYF
TGCGCCAGCAGCCAAGAGGGGACAGGGGTCAACATTCAGTACTTC
>TRBJ2-7|-|TRBV29-1|TRBD1
CSVEDTGGSYEQYF
TGCAGCGTTGAAGATACAGGGGGCTCCTACGAGCAGTACTTC
>TRBJ2-1|-|TRBV18|TRBD2
CASSQPNAGGFLNEQFF
TGTGCCAGCTCTCAACCCAATGCGGGAGGGTTCTTAAATGAGCAGTTCTTC
>TRBJ1-2|-|TRBV4-1|TRBD1
CASSQYGQGPYGYTF
TGCGCCAGCAGCCAATACGGACAGGGCCCCTATGGCTACACCTTC
>TRBJ2-2|-|TRBV5-1|TRBD2
CASSLSSGRNTGELFF
TGCGCCAGCAGCTTGTCTAGCGGGAGGAACACCGGGGAGCTGTTTTTT
>TRBJ1-1|-|TRBV28|-
CASRKSLGGSTEAFF
TGTGCCAGCAGGAAATCTTTAGGGGGTTCCACTGAAGCTTTCTTT
>TRBJ1-5|-|TRBV28|TRBD1
CASSSGQAQHF
TGTGCCAGCAGTTCCGGACAGGCCCAGCATTTT
>TRBJ2-1|-|TRBV19|TRBD2
CASSGVAGVGEQFF
TGTGCCAGTAGTGGAGTAGCGGGAGTAGGTGAGCAGTTCTTC